This TCR beta chain was captured by sequencing in a study of blood T cells in healthy people across ages. Germline V gene lookup returns CDR1 SQVTM and CDR2 ANQGSEA. The CDR3 loop spans 13 amino acids. Primed by a sample-barcoded 5' primer and a J-beta primer mix, a second PCR proceeded for about 7 to 12 cycles. TCRdb re-called the 5' RACE reads through MiXCR, storing one row per CDR3 protein. The data show 1.5 million to 2 million distinct CDR3 sequences, with about two fifths seen just once and about 21% held by the top ten. The sequence was collected from a human donor in good health. Sequences were obtained from blood. The chain uses TRBV29-1 and TRBJ2-7, with unresolved D. CDR3 bases: TGCAACTTCTTCGAGCCCCTAACCTACGAGCAGTACTTC. Residues: CNFFEPLTYEQYF.